This T cell receptor beta chain was sequenced during a study of T cell repertoires in cytomegalovirus infection. Across the whole study: An indication of both CMV infection and matching HLA type came from public TCR beta signatures.

The V end was cut by 2 bases, the J end by 7 bases, with 11 bases between. The CDR3 is 14 residues long. CDR1 KGHSH and CDR2 LQKENI come from the germline V gene. Study observations and caveats: Cumulative public TCR beta family frequency identified CMV carriers with the relevant HLA. HLA-C-restricted CMV-specific TCR beta clonotypes were dominant in the ex vivo response.

TCRdb redid the calling of the reads with MiXCR, one entry per CDR3 protein. The data show roughly 920,000 distinct CDR3 sequences, around 30% seen once. A remark on this clonotype: Its antigen is undetermined.

This sequence was found in a human donor in good health (CMV status not recorded). Some clones in this sample may be carry-over from other donors' samples. V is TRBV18 and J is TRBJ1-4; D unclear. This specimen consisted of cultured CD8+ T cells from PBMCs, obtained from culture after CMV antigen stimulation. The CDR3 loop is CASSPSGGREKLFF. In nucleotides, the CDR3 is TGTGCCAGCTCACCATCGGGAGGGCGTGAAAAACTGTTTTTT.